This TCR beta chain was found in a study of T cells in narcolepsy. Study-level information: Healthy controls were enrolled alongside patients with narcolepsy type 1 or type 2. Study-wide results and limits: Reportedly, autoreactive clonotypes were serially detected in patients' blood but not controls'. Some memory CD4+ repertoires had no autoreactive clone sequences.

Sequenced by immunoSEQ multiplex PCR; TCRdb stores in-frame clones only, minus some. This table has around 30,000 clones, 81% appearing once. With regard to this clone: As yet, its antigen is unknown.

The source of this sequence is a human donor in good health. The sequencing input was memory (CD45RA-) CD4+ T cells from blood.

CDR3 amino acids: CASGTGGTGELFF. The CDR3 DNA is TGCGCCAGCGGGACAGGGGGTACCGGGGAGCTGTTTTTT. V and J are TRBV5-1 and TRBJ2-2, with TRBD1 identical over 11 bases. V gave up 7 bases and J gave up 5 bases; unmatched junction bases: 1. In germline, CDR1 is SGHRS, CDR2 YFSETQ. CDR3 length: 13 amino acids.